These T cell receptor beta chains were read from a single sample in a study of T cells in Graves' hyperthyroidism and ophthalmopathy. TCRdb reanalysed the multiplex PCR reads using MiXCR and keeps one entry per CDR3 protein. There are roughly 700,000 distinct CDR3 sequences in the sample; 12% to 15% occur only once, and roughly 10% lies in the top ten. Sequenced sample: blood. Source of these receptors: a woman aged 18-35 years with Graves' hyperthyroidism. CDR3s include the opening cysteine and the closing phenylalanine or tryptophan. D genes are given only for firm matches. Clone size, where shown, is once, few, many, or a class for clones that have expanded.

TRBD2	TRBV19	few	TRBJ2-3	CASSIGLAGTDTQYF	TGTGCCAGTAGTATTGGCCTAGCGGGCACAGATACGCAGTATTTT
-	TRBV7-9	many	TRBJ2-7	CASSPSNSFYEQYF	TGTGCCAGCAGCCCGAGCAACAGCTTCTACGAGCAGTACTTC
-	TRBV20-1	-	TRBJ1-5	CHPEMLRLGDQPQHF	TGCCACCCGGAGATGTTGCGGTTAGGCGATCAGCCCCAGCATTTT
-	TRBV6-2/TRBV6-3	-	TRBJ1-1	CASSKGSVPMNTEAFF	TGTGCCAGCAGTAAAGGATCGGTGCCCATGAACACTGAAGCTTTCTTT
TRBD2	TRBV7-3	-	TRBJ2-4	CASSQGTMGAKNIQYF	TGTGCCAGCAGCCAAGGGACTATGGGGGCCAAAAACATTCAGTACTTC
-	TRBV7-3	many	TRBJ1-1	CASSYSPTGVTEAFF	TGTGCCAGCAGCTACTCCCCGACAGGAGTCACTGAAGCTTTCTTT
TRBD2	TRBV7-2	few	TRBJ2-6	CASSLSSGGGGANVLTF	TGTGCCAGCAGCTTATCTAGCGGGGGAGGAGGGGCCAACGTCCTGACTTTC
TRBD1	TRBV27	many	TRBJ1-6	CASSWTGNPLSGNSPLHF	TGTGCCAGCAGTTGGACAGGGAACCCCCTTAGTGGGAATTCACCCCTCCACTTT
-	TRBV5-6	few	TRBJ2-7	CASSYRPYEQYF	TGTGCCAGCAGCTATCGTCCCTACGAGCAGTACTTC
-	TRBV3-1	few	TRBJ1-3	CASSQDFRGAEGNTIYF	TGTGCCAGCAGCCAAGATTTTCGGGGGGCGGAAGGAAACACCATATATTTT